A selection of T cell receptor beta chains follows, all from one sample in a study of T-cell reconstitution after alpha-beta-depleted transplantation in children. A single record per CDR3 protein comes from TCRdb applying MiXCR to the PCR reads. The sample lists hundreds of thousands of distinct CDR3 sequences; about a sixth were seen once. Sequenced material: PBMCs, mostly from graft donor cells, taken 360 days after TCRalphabeta/CD19-depleted stem cell transplant. These receptors were collected from a male patient aged 2-10 years who had a stem cell transplant for acute lymphoblastic leukemia, so the T cells may come from the graft donor. Both conserved end residues are part of each CDR3. D genes are given only for firm matches. Clone size is not always given. Where it is, it says once, few, many or a class for expanded clones.

V gene	D gene	clone size	J gene	CDR3 protein	CDR3 DNA
TRBV3-1	.	few	TRBJ2-2	CASSWEGELFF	TGTGCCAGCAGTTGGGAGGGGGAGCTGTTTTTT
TRBV9	TRBD2	few	TRBJ2-1	CASSVGPGLGYNEQFF	TGTGCCAGCAGCGTAGGACCGGGACTAGGGTACAATGAGCAGTTCTTC
TRBV16	.	few	TRBJ2-2	CASSQSPQAKSNTGELFF	TGTGCCAGCAGCCAATCCCCCCAAGCAAAGTCGAACACCGGGGAGCTGTTTTTT
TRBV29-1	.	few	TRBJ1-1	CSVVSVMGTEAFF	TGCAGCGTTGTTTCCGTGATGGGCACTGAAGCTTTCTTT
TRBV20-1	.	many	TRBJ2-3	CSVHLASTDTQYF	TGCAGTGTTCACCTAGCTAGCACAGATACGCAGTATTTT
TRBV6-5	TRBD1	.	TRBJ1-2	CASSSRRQGEVVNYGYTF	TGTGCCAGCAGTTCCCGGAGACAGGGGGAAGTAGTAAACTATGGCTACACCTTC
TRBV7-8	.	.	TRBJ2-1	CASSPSPLKGGPLFF	TGTGCCAGCAGTCCGTCACCGCTTAAAGGAGGGCCGCTCTTCTTC
TRBV3-1	TRBD1	.	TRBJ2-4	CASSQVRQGGAKNIQYF	TGTGCCAGCAGCCAAGTTCGACAGGGCGGAGCCAAAAACATTCAGTACTTC
TRBV19	.	.	TRBJ2-1	CASSMAGVDEQFF	TGTGCCAGTAGTATGGCAGGGGTCGATGAGCAGTTCTTC
TRBV5-6	TRBD2	.	TRBJ2-3	CASSSPLGGTQYF	TGTGCCAGCAGCTCCCCTTTGGGGGGGACGCAGTATTTT
TRBV7-8	TRBD1	.	TRBJ2-5	CASSLVGQQETQYF	TGTGCCAGCAGCTTAGTGGGACAGCAAGAGACCCAGTACTTC
TRBV28	.	many	TRBJ1-5	CASRSNQPQHF	TGTGCCAGTCGCTCGAATCAGCCCCAGCATTTT
TRBV27	.	.	TRBJ2-1	CASSRLGEQFF	TGTGCCAGCAGTCGCCTAGGAGAGCAGTTCTTC
TRBV28	.	many	TRBJ2-1	CASSLWGVDNEQFF	TGTGCCAGCAGTTTATGGGGGGTTGACAATGAGCAGTTCTTC
TRBV15	TRBD2	many	TRBJ2-5	CATSRMGGMTQYF	TGTGCCACCAGCAGAATGGGGGGGATGACCCAGTACTTC
TRBV29-1	.	few	TRBJ2-2	CSVEGGARTGELFF	TGCAGCGTCGAGGGGGGGGCGCGGACCGGGGAGCTGTTTTTT
TRBV7-8	.	few	TRBJ2-7	CASSLTRGLTGLVYEQYF	TGTGCCAGCAGCTTAACACGGGGGTTGACAGGGCTCGTCTACGAGCAGTACTTC
TRBV4-2	TRBD1	.	TRBJ1-2	CASSQVGQSNYGYTF	TGTGCCAGCAGCCAGGTGGGACAGTCTAACTATGGCTACACCTTC
TRBV5-1	TRBD1	.	TRBJ2-7	CASSISTGTYEQYF	TGCGCCAGCAGCATATCGACAGGGACCTACGAGCAGTACTTC
TRBV29-1	TRBD2	.	TRBJ2-5	CSVGGGVEETQYF	TGCAGCGTTGGTGGGGGGGTGGAGGAGACCCAGTACTTC
TRBV7-2	TRBD1	.	TRBJ2-7	CASSTRTGRSYEQYF	TGTGCCAGCAGCACCCGGACAGGGAGATCCTACGAGCAGTACTTC
TRBV2	.	.	TRBJ1-1	CASNVQGGRTEAFF	TGTGCCAGCAATGTACAGGGAGGGAGGACTGAAGCTTTCTTT